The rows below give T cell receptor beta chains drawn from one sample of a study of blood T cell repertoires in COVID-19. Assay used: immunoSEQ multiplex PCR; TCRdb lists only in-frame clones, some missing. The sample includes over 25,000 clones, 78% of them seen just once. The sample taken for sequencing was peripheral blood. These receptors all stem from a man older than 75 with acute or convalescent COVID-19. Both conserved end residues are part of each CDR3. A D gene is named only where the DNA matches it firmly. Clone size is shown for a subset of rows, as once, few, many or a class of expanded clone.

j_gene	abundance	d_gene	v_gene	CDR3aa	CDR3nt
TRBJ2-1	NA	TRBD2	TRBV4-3	CASSQGTSGGAGGEQFF	TGCGCCAGCAGCCAAGGGACTAGCGGGGGGGCAGGTGGTGAGCAGTTCTTC
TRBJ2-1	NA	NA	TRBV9	CASSVGNYNEQFF	TGTGCCAGCAGCGTCGGGAACTACAATGAGCAGTTCTTC
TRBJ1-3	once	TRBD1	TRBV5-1	CASSRTGESSGNTIYF	TGCGCCAGCAGCCGGACAGGCGAAAGCTCTGGAAACACCATATATTTT
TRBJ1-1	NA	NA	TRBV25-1	CASLPGTSTQAFF	TGTGCCAGCCTACCTGGGACATCAACACAAGCTTTCTTT
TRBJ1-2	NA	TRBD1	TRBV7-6	CASSLEETGGRGYTF	TGTGCCAGCAGCTTAGAAGAAACAGGGGGCAGAGGCTACACCTTC
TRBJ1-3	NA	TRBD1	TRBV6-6	CASTTGQGRNTIYF	TGTGCCAGCACCACCGGACAGGGACGAAACACCATATATTTT
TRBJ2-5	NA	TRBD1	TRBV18	CASSRDRLQDQYF	TGTGCCAGCTCGCGGGACAGGCTTCAAGACCAGTACTTC
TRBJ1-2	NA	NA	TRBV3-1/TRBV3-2	CASSQGAGYTF	TGTGCCAGCAGCCAAGGGGCTGGCTACACCTTC
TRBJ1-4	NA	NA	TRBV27	CASRNTGPSGKLFF	TGTGCCAGCAGGAATACCGGGCCCTCGGGGAAACTGTTTTTT
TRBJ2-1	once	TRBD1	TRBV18	CASSPEQGAQNEQFF	TGTGCCAGCTCACCAGAGCAGGGGGCGCAAAATGAGCAGTTCTTC
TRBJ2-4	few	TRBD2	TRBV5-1	CASSRGLAADIQYF	TGCGCCAGCAGCAGGGGACTAGCGGCGGACATTCAGTACTTC
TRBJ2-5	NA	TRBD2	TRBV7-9	CASSLRRTSGGETQYF	TGTGCCAGCAGCTTACGCCGGACTAGCGGGGGAGAGACCCAGTACTTC
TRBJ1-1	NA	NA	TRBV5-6	CASSLAGHTEAFF	TGTGCCAGCAGCTTAGCAGGGCACACTGAAGCTTTCTTT
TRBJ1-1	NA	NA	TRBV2	CASSDAGAATAFF	TGTGCCAGCAGTGATGCAGGGGCCGCCACGGCTTTCTTT
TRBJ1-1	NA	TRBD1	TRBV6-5	CASSRGQGEKAFF	TGTGCCAGCAGCCGCGGACAGGGTGAGAAAGCTTTCTTT